One sample yielded the 17 T cell receptor beta chains listed below, sequenced in a study of early T cells in non-severe SARS-CoV-2 infection. In TCRdb, the 5' RACE reads were re-called with MiXCR into one record per CDR3 protein. Among 70,000 or so distinct CDR3 sequences listed, roughly an eighth were seen once. Source material: whole blood. All receptors come from an adult who was a healthcare worker with PCR-confirmed SARS-CoV-2 infection or an uninfected control (not recorded which).

This clonotype showed up just a few times. J is TRBJ2-1 and V is TRBV10-2; unclear D gene. V lost 1 base and J 8 bases, leaving 6 bases between the germline ends. This CDR3 comprises 12 residues. CDR1 is WSHSY, CDR2 SAAADI, per germline. This CDR3 is CASSEFRDEQFF. Written as DNA, the CDR3 is TGCGCCAGCAGTGAGTTTAGGGATGAGCAGTTCTTC.

The sample holds many counts of this clonotype. The gene calls are TRBV7-6 and TRBJ1-2; D gene unclear. The CDR3 contains 12 residues. The germline V gene has CDR1 SGHVS and CDR2 FNYEAQ. V was clipped by 4 bases and J by 8 bases, with 11 bases between them. The CDR3 sequence: CASSSYFGGYTF. CDR3 coding DNA: TGTGCCAGCAGCTCCTATTTTGGGGGCTACACCTTC.

This clonotype was seen many times. The V and J genes are TRBV6-1 and TRBJ2-1; 7 nucleotides align to TRBD1. Germline lookup yields CDR1 MNHNS and CDR2 SASEGT. The CDR3 is 13 amino acids. Trimming took 10 bases from V and 5 from J; bases not matched to a gene: 8. CDR3 loop: CATSGTDNNEQFF. CDR3 sequence (DNA): TGTGCCACCTCCGGGACAGATAACAATGAGCAGTTCTTC.

This clonotype was counted a few times. The chain joins TRBV19 to TRBJ2-5; D not certain. CDR1 and CDR2 (germline): LNHDA, SQIVND (reference sequence). This CDR3 contains 14 residues. The V gene lost 3 bases and the J gene lost 5 bases, with 13 bases spanning the gap. CDR3 bases: TGTGCCAGTAGTATGGACCCAAGTGTTGAGACCCAGTACTTC. It is translated as CASSMDPSVETQYF.

This clonotype was observed many times. V gene TRBV9 combines with J gene TRBJ2-7; D gene uncertain. Trimming removed 0 bases at V and 3 bases at J, with 13 bases between. Germline values: CDR1 SGDLS, CDR2 YYNGEE. The CDR3 contains 15 residues. CDR3 nucleotide sequence: TGTGCCAGCAGCGTAGGGCCAGATTTGGACTACGAGCAGTACTTC. It codes for CASSVGPDLDYEQYF.

The V call is TRBV7-9, the J call TRBJ1-2; 9 positions agree with TRBD1. The germline V gene encodes CDR1 SEHNR and CDR2 FQNEAQ (reference sequence). The CDR3 is made up of 17 amino acids. The V gene end was trimmed by 0 bases and the J gene end by 8 bases; junction bases not matched to a gene: 13. CDR3 region: CASSLANPGQGRDGYTF. CDR3 nucleotide sequence: TGTGCCAGCAGCTTAGCGAACCCGGGACAGGGTAGGGACGGCTACACCTTC.

This rearrangement joins TRBV5-1 to TRBJ1-2, with D possibly being TRBD1 (5 bases). Between the trimmed V and J ends, which lost 7 bases and 6 bases, there was a span of 16 bases. There are 13 residues in the CDR3. Germline assignment: CDR1 SGHRS and CDR2 YFSETQ. The CDR3 DNA follows: TGCGCCAGCGCACTGGAGGGGCGGAATGGCTACACCTTC. Protein product: CASALEGRNGYTF. The whole variable domain, filled in from reference TRBV5-1 and TRBJ1-2, reads KAGVTQTPRYLIKTRGQQVTLSCSPISGHRSVSWYQQTPGQGLQFLFEYFSETQRNKGNFPGRFSGRQFSNSRSEMNVSTLELGDSALYLCASALEGRNGYTFGSGTRLTVV.

This clonotype was picked up many times. This sequence joins TRBV20-1 and TRBJ2-4, with TRBD1 as a possible D gene (5 bases). V gave up 4 bases and J gave up 6 bases, with 19 bases separating them. The CDR3 extends over 15 amino acids. CDR1 is DFQATT and CDR2 is SNEGSKA in the germline V gene (reference sequence). The DNA for the CDR3 is TGCAGTGCTATCGGACAACGCCTGCTCAGAAACATTCAGTACTTC. Residues: CSAIGQRLLRNIQYF.

This clonotype was seen at least ten times. V is TRBV7-9 and J is TRBJ2-6; D might be TRBD2 (6 bases). The CDR3 loop spans 18 amino acids. Deletions cut 4 bases from V and 0 bases from J, with 16 bases between. CDR1 and CDR2 from the germline V gene are SEHNR and FQNEAQ (reference sequence). This CDR3 reads CASSSYRREPSGANVLTF. The CDR3 DNA follows: TGTGCCAGCAGCTCATACAGGAGGGAACCCTCTGGGGCCAACGTCCTGACTTTC.

This clonotype came up a few times. The chain carries TRBV3-1 and TRBJ2-7, with D possibly being TRBD1 or TRBD2 (5 bases each). V was cut by 4 bases and J by 4 bases, with 14 bases left in between. CDR3 length: 14 amino acids. The V gene's germline CDR1 is LGHDT and CDR2 YNNKEL (reference sequence). The CDR3 DNA sequence: TGTGCCAGCAGCCCCGGGACCGGAGAGTACGAGCAGTACTTC. Its protein product is CASSPGTGEYEQYF.

The chain employs TRBV29-1 and TRBJ1-1, with D maybe TRBD1 (6 bases). Germline V CDR1 and CDR2: SQVTM, ANQGSEA. V was clipped by 7 bases and J by 3 bases, with 15 bases between them. The CDR3 has 13 residues. The CDR3 DNA reads as TGCAGCGGTGCGGGGGCTCGTGACACTGAAGCTTTCTTT. Its translation: CSGAGARDTEAFF. Complete variable domain (other parts from reference TRBV29-1 and TRBJ1-1): SAVISQKPSRDICQRGTSLTIQCQVDSQVTMMFWYRQQPGQSLTLIATANQGSEATYESGFVIDKFPISRPNLTFSTLTVSNMSPEDSSIYLCSGAGARDTEAFFGQGTRLTVV.

The rearrangement uses TRBV2 and TRBJ2-5; 9 bases map to TRBD2. Germline V gene lookup returns CDR1 SNHLY and CDR2 FYNNEI. The CDR3 consists of 15 residues. V lost 11 bases and J lost 6; bases outside the gene matches: 16. Here the CDR3 reads CAGASGTSSGKTQYF. The CDR3, as DNA: TGTGCCGGAGCCTCCGGGACTAGCAGCGGGAAGACCCAGTACTTC.

J is TRBJ2-4 and V is TRBV20-1; a possible D gene is TRBD2 (5 bases). The CDR3 runs 16 residues. The germline V gene encodes CDR1 DFQATT and CDR2 SNEGSKA (reference sequence). V was cut by 3 bases and J by 1 base, with 16 bases left in between. The CDR3 region has the DNA TGCAGTGCTAGTCATGTGGGAGTCGGGGCCAAAAACATTCAGTACTTC. Its protein is CSASHVGVGAKNIQYF.

This clonotype was seen at least ten times. Here the CDR3 reads CASRPSGPLRGYTF. DNA for the CDR3: TGTGCCAGCAGGCCCTCGGGACCCCTTAGGGGCTACACCTTC. The chain couples TRBV12-3 or TRBV12-4 to TRBJ1-2, with D perhaps TRBD1 (5 bases). V was shortened by 6 bases and J by 8 bases, with 19 bases between the two germline ends. This CDR3 contains 14 residues.

This clonotype was seen a few times. The chain employs TRBV11-1 and TRBJ1-1; the match to TRBD1 covers 7 bases. The CDR3 length is 11 residues. Trimming took 4 bases from V and 7 from J; bases not matched to a gene: 0. Looked up from germline, CDR1 is SGHAT and CDR2 is FQDESV (reference sequence). This CDR3 reads CASSWTGEAFF. The CDR3 region has the DNA TGTGCCAGCAGCTGGACAGGTGAAGCTTTCTTT.

The chain links TRBV7-9 to TRBJ2-3; 11 bases line up with TRBD2. This CDR3 region has 15 residues. J was trimmed by 2 bases and V by 5 bases; bases with no gene match: 3. Germline lookup yields CDR1 SEHNR and CDR2 FQNEAQ (reference sequence). DNA of the CDR3: TGTGCCAGCAGCCTGGGACTAGCGGCCACAGATACGCAGTATTTT. Its protein is CASSLGLAATDTQYF.

The chain recombines TRBV29-1 with TRBJ2-1; 9 nucleotides align to TRBD2. Germline CDR1 reads SQVTM; CDR2 reads ANQGSEA. This CDR3 is 16 amino acids long. Losses at the gene ends were 0 bases for V and 8 bases for J; bases not matched to a gene: 11. The chain's CDR3 is CSVEDRSGGSGDEQFF. The CDR3 DNA reads TGCAGCGTTGAAGATCGGAGCGGGGGGTCCGGAGATGAGCAGTTCTTC.